This paragraph reports one T cell receptor (beta chain). The antigen remains unidentified. CDR1 and CDR2 (germline): DFQATT, SNEGSKA (reference sequence). This CDR3 comprises 14 residues. Trimming pared 6 bases from V and 4 bases from J, leaving 19 bases between. Ophthalmopathy patients had moderate-to-severe active disease, CAS ≥3, NOSPECS ≥4, and disease duration under 3 months. This record comes from a study of T cells in Graves' hyperthyroidism and ophthalmopathy. Study-wide results and limits: For ophthalmopathy, model prediction preceded onset by a median approximately 6 months. Ophthalmopathy and stable hyperthyroidism were told apart by a 13 V-J model. Also found in blood were most expanded thyroid clonotypes above 0.001.

RNA transcripts served as the template for amplifying TCR beta CDR3 regions. Using the HTBI primer set, a first-round RT-PCR was run on the TCR CDR3. One entry per CDR3 protein, called by TCRdb with MiXCR from the multiplex PCR reads. Here the sample spans about 610,000 distinct CDR3 sequences, 14% to 15% being singletons. This sequence was found in a woman aged 40-49 years with Graves' ophthalmopathy. The chain employs TRBV20-1 and TRBJ2-7; D may be TRBD2 (5 bases). The sequenced material came from blood. This chain's CDR3 is CSAITLGFGYEQYF. Written as DNA, the CDR3 is TGCAGTGCCATAACACTAGGGTTCGGTTACGAGCAGTACTTC.